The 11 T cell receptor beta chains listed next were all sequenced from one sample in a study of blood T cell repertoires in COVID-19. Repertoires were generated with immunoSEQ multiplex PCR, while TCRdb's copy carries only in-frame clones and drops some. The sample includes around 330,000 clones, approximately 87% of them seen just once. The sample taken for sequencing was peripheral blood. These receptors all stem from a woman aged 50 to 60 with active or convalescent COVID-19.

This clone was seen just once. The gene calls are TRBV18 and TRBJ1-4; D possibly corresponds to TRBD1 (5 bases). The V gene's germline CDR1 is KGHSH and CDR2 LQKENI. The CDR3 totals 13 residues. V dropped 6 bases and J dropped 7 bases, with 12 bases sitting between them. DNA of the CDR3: TGTGCCAGCTCCCCCGGACATGGTGAAAAACTGTTTTTT. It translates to CASSPGHGEKLFF. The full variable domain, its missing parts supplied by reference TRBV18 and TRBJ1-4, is NAGVMQNPRHLVRRRGQEARLRCSPMKGHSHVYWYRQLPEEGLKFMVYLQKENIIDESGMPKERFSAEFPKEGPSILRIQQVVRGDSAAYFCASSPGHGEKLFFGSGTQLSVL.

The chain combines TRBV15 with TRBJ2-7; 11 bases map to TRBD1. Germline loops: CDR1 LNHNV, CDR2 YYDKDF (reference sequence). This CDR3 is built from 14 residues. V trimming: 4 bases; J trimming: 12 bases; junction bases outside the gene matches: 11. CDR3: CATSTSGTGGKGYF. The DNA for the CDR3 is TGTGCCACCAGCACCTCCGGGACAGGGGGAAAAGGGTACTTC. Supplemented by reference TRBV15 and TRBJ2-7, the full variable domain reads DAMVIQNPRYQVTQFGKPVTLSCSQTLNHNVMYWYQQKSSQAPKLLFHYYDKDFNNEADTPDNFQSRRPNTSFCFLDIRSPGLGDTAMYLCATSTSGTGGKGYFGPGTRLTVT.

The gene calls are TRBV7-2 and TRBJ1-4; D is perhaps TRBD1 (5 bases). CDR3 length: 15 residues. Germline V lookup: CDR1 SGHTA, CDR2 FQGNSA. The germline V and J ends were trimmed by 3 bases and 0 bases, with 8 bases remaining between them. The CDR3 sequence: CASSFWGATNEKLFF. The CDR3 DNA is TGTGCCAGCAGCTTTTGGGGGGCAACTAATGAAAAACTGTTTTTT. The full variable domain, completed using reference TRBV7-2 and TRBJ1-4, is GAGVSQSPSNKVTEKGKDVELRCDPISGHTALYWYRQSLGQGLEFLIYFQGNSAPDKSGLPSDRFSAERTGGSVSTLTIQRTQQEDSAVYLCASSFWGATNEKLFFGSGTQLSVL.

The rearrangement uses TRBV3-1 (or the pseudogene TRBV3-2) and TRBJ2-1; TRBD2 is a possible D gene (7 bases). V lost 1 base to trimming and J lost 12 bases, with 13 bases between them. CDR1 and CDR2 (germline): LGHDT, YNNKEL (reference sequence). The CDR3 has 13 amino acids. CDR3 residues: CASSQVGGGGQFF. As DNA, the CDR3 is TGTGCCAGCAGCCAAGTCGGCGGGGGCGGGCAGTTCTTC.

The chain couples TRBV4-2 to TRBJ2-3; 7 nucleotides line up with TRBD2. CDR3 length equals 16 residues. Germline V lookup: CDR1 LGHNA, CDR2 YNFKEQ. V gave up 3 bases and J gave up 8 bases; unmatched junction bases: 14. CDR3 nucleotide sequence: TGTGCCAGCAGCCAGGACGGCGGGGGTGGGTTCGGTACGCAGTATTTT. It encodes CASSQDGGGGFGTQYF.

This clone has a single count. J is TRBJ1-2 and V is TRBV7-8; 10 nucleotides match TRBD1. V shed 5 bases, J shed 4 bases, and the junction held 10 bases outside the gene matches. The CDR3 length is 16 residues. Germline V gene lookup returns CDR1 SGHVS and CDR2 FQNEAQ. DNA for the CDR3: TGTGCCAGCAGCGAACGTCCGGGACAGGGGATCTATGGCTACACCTTC. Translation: CASSERPGQGIYGYTF.

The CDR3 region is CASSPAGLGNEQYF. In nucleotides, the CDR3 is TGCGCCAGCAGCCCGGCGGGATTGGGTAACGAGCAGTACTTC. J is TRBJ2-7 and V is TRBV5-1, with D possibly TRBD2 on 6 matching bases. The CDR3 covers 14 residues. CDR1 is SGHRS and CDR2 is YFSETQ in the germline V gene. Trimming shortened V by 4 bases and J by 5 bases, and 16 bases separated the two germline ends.

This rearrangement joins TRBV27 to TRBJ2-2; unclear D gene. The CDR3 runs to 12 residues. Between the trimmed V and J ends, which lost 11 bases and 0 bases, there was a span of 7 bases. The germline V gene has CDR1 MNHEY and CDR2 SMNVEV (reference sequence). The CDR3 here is CALGANTGELFF. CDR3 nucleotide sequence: TGTGCCTTGGGCGCGAACACCGGGGAGCTGTTTTTT.

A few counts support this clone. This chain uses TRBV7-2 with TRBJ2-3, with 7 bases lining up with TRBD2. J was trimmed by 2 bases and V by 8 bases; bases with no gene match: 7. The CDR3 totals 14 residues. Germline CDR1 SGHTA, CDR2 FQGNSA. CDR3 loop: CASSERDNTDTQYF. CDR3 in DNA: TGTGCCAGCTCGGAGCGGGATAACACAGATACGCAGTATTTT.

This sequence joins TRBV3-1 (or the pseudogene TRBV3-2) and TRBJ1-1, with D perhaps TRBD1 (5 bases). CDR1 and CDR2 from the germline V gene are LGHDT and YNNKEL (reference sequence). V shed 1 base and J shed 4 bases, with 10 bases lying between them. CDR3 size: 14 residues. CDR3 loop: CASSQAGGGTEAFF. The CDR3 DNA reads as TGTGCCAGCAGCCAAGCGGGGGGGGGCACTGAAGCTTTCTTT.

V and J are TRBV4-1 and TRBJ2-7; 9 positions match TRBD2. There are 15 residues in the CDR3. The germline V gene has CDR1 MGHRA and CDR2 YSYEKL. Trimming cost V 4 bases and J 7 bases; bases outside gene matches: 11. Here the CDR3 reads CASSPLAGGPGEQYF. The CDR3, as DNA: TGCGCCAGCAGCCCTTTGGCGGGGGGGCCGGGGGAGCAGTACTTC.